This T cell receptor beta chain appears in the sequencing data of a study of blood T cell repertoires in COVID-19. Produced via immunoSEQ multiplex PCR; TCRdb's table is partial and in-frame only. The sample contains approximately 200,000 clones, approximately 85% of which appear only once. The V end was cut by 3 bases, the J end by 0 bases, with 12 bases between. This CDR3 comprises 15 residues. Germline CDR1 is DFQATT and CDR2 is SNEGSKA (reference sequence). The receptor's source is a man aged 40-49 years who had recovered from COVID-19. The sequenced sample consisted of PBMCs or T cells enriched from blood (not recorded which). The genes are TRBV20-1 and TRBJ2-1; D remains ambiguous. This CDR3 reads CSASHGASSYNEQFF. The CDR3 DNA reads TGCAGTGCTAGTCACGGAGCCAGCTCCTACAATGAGCAGTTCTTC.